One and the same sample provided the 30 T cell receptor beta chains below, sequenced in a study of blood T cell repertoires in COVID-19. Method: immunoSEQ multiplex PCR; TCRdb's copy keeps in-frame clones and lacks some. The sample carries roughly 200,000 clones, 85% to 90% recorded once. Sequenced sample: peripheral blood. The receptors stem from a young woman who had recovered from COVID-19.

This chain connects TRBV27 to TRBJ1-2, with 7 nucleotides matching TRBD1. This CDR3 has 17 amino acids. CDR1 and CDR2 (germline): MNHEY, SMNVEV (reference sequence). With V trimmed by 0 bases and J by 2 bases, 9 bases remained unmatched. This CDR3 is CASSLSPSGQANYGYTF. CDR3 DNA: TGTGCCAGCAGTTTATCACCTTCCGGACAGGCGAACTATGGCTACACCTTC.

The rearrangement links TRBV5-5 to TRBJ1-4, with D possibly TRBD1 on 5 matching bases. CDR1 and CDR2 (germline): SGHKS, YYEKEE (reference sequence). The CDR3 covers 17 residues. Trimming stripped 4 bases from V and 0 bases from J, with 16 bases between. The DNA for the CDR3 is TGTGCCAGCAGCCGCAATAGACAGAGCCCAACTAATGAAAAACTGTTTTTT. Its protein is CASSRNRQSPTNEKLFF.

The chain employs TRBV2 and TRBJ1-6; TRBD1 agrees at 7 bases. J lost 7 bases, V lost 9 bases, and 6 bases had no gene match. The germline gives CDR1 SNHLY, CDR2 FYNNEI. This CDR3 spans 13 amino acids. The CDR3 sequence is CASADRVNSPLHF. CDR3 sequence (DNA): TGTGCCAGTGCCGACAGGGTGAATTCACCCCTCCACTTT.

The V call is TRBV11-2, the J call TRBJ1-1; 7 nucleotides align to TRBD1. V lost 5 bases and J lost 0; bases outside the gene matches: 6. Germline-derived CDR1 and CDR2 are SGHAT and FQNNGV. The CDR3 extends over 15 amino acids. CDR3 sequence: CASSARQGLNTEAFF. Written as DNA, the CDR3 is TGTGCCAGCAGCGCCCGACAGGGTTTGAACACTGAAGCTTTCTTT.

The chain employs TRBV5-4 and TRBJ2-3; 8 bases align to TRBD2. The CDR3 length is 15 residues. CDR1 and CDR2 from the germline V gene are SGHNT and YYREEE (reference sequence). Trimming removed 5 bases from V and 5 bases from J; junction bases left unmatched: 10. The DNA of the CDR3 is TGTGCCAGCAGTCTGAAGCGGGAGATGGAAGATACGCAGTATTTT. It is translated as CASSLKREMEDTQYF.

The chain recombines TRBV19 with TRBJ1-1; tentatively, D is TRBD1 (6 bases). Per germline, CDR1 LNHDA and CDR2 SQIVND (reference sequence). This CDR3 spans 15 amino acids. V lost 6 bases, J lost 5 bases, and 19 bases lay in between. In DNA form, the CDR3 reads TGTGCCAGTAGAGCCAACAGGGCTTGGGGGACTGAAGCTTTCTTT. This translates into CASRANRAWGTEAFF.

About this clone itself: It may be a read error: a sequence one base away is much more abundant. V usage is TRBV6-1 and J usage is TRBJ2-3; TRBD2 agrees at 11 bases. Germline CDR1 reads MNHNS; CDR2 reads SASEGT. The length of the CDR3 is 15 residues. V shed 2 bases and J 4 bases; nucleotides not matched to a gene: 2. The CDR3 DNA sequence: TGTGCCAGCAGTGAAATAGCGGGAGGGCCAGATACGCAGTATTTT. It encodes CASSEIAGGPDTQYF.

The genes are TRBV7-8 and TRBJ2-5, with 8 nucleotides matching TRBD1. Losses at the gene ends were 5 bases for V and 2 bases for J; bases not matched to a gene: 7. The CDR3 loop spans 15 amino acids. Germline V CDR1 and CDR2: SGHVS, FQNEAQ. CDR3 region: CASSHRQGRQETQYF. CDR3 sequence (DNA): TGTGCCAGCAGCCACCGACAGGGGCGACAAGAGACCCAGTACTTC.

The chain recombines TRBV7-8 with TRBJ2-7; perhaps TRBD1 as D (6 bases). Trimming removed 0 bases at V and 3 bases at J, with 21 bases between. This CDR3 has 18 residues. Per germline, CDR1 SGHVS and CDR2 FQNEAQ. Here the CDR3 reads CASSLASLQGVRGYEQYF. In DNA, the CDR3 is TGTGCCAGCAGCTTAGCCTCCCTACAGGGTGTCAGAGGCTACGAGCAGTACTTC.

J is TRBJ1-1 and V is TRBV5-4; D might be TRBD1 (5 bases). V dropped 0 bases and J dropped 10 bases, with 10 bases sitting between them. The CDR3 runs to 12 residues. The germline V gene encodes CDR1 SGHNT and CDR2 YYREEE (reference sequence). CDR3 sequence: CASSLGGRSAFF. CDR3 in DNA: TGTGCCAGCAGCTTGGGGGGCAGGTCAGCTTTCTTT.

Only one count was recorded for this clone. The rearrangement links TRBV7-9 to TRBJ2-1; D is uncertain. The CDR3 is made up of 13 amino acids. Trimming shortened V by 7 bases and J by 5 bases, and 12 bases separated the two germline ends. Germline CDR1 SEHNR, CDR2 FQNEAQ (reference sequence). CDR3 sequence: CASMALENNEQFF. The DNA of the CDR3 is TGTGCCAGCATGGCGCTAGAGAACAATGAGCAGTTCTTC.

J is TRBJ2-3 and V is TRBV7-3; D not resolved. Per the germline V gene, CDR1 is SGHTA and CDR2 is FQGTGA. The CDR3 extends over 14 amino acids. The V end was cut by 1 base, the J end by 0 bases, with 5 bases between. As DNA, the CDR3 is TGTGCCAGCAGCTTAATCTCGAGCACAGATACGCAGTATTTT. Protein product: CASSLISSTDTQYF.

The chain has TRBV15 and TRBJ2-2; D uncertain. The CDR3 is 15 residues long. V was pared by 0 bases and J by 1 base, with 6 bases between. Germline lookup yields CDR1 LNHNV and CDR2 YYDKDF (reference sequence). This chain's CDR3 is CATSRDRRNTGELFF. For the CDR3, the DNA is TGTGCCACCAGCAGAGATCGGAGGAACACCGGGGAGCTGTTTTTT.

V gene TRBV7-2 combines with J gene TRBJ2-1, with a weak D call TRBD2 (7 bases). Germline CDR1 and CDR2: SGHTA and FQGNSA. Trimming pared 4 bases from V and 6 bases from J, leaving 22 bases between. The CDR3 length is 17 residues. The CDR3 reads CASSSLFPGGYGNEQFF. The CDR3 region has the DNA TGTGCCAGCAGCTCCCTTTTTCCGGGGGGCTATGGCAATGAGCAGTTCTTC. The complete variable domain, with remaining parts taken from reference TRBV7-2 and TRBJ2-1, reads GAGVSQSPSNKVTEKGKDVELRCDPISGHTALYWYRQSLGQGLEFLIYFQGNSAPDKSGLPSDRFSAERTGGSVSTLTIQRTQQEDSAVYLCASSSLFPGGYGNEQFFGPGTRLTVL.

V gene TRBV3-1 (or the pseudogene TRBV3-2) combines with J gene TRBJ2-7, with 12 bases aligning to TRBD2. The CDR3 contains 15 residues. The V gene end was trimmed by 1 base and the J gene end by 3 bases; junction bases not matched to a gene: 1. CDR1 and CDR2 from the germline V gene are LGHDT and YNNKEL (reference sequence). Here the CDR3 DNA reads TGTGCCAGCAGCCAAGGGACTAGCGGGGTCTACGAGCAGTACTTC. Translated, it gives CASSQGTSGVYEQYF.

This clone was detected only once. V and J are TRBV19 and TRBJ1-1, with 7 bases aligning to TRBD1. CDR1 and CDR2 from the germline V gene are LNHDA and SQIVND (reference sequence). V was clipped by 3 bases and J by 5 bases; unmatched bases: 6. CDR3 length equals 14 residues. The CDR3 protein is CASSMRQGGTEAFF. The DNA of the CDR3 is TGTGCCAGTAGTATGCGACAGGGTGGGACTGAAGCTTTCTTT. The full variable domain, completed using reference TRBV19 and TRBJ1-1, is DGGITQSPKYLFRKEGQNVTLSCEQNLNHDAMYWYRQDPGQGLRLIYYSQIVNDFQKGDIAEGYSVSREKKESFPLTVTSAQKNPTAFYLCASSMRQGGTEAFFGQGTRLTVV.

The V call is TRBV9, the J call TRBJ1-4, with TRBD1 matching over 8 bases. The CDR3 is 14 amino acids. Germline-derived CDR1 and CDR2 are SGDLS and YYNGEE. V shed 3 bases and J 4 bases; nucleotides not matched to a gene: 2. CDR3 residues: CASSATGVNEKLFF. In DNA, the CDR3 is TGTGCCAGCAGCGCGACAGGGGTTAATGAAAAACTGTTTTTT.

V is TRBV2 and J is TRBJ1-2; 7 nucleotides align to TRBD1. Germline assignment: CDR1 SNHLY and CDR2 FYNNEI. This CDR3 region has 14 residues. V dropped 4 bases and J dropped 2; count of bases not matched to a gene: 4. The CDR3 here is CASSGLQGNYGYTF. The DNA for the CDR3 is TGTGCCAGCAGTGGACTACAGGGGAACTATGGCTACACCTTC.

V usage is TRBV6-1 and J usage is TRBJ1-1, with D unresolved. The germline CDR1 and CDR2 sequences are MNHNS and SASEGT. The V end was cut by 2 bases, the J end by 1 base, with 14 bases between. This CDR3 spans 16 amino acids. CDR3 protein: CASSETPVFWNTEAFF. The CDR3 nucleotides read TGTGCCAGCAGTGAAACTCCGGTATTTTGGAACACTGAAGCTTTCTTT.

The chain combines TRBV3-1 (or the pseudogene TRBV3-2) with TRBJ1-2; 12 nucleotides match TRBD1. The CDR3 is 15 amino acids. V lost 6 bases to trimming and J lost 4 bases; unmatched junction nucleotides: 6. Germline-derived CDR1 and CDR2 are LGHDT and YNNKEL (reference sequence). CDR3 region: CASRRGTGGSYGYTF. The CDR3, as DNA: TGTGCCAGCAGACGAGGGACAGGGGGCAGCTATGGCTACACCTTC.

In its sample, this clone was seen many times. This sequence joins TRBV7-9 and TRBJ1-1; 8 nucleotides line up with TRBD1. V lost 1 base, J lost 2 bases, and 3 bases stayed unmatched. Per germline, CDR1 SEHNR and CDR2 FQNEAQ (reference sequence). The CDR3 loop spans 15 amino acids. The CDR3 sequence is CASSLVGQGNTEAFF. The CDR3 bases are TGTGCCAGCAGCTTAGTAGGACAGGGTAACACTGAAGCTTTCTTT.

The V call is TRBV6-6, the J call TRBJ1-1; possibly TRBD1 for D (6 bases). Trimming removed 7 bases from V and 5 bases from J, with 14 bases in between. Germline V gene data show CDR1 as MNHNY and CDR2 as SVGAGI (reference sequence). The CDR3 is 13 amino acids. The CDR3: CASIGGAGTEAFF. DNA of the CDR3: TGTGCCAGCATTGGGGGGGCAGGGACTGAAGCTTTCTTT.

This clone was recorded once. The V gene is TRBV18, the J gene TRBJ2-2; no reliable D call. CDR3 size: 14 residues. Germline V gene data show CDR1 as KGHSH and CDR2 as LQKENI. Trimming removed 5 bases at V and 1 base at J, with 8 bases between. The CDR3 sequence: CASSSYRNTGELFF. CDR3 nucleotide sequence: TGTGCCAGCTCATCCTACAGGAACACCGGGGAGCTGTTTTTT.

CDR3 loop: CASSKGQGNTEAFF. CDR3 nucleotides: TGTGCCAGCAGCAAGGGACAGGGGAACACTGAAGCTTTCTTT. The chain couples TRBV7-2 to TRBJ1-1; 9 nucleotides line up with TRBD1. The CDR3 is 14 amino acids. Germline V gives CDR1 SGHTA, CDR2 FQGNSA. V was clipped by 5 bases and J by 1 base; unmatched bases: 2.

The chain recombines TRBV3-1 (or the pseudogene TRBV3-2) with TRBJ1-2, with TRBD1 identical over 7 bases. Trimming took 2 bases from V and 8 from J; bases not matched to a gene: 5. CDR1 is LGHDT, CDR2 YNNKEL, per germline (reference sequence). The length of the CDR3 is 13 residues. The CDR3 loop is CASSQNDRDGYTF. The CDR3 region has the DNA TGTGCCAGCAGCCAAAACGACAGGGACGGCTACACCTTC.

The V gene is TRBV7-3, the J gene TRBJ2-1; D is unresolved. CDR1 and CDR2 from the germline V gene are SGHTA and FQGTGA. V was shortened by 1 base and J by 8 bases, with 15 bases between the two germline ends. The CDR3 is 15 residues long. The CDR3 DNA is TGTGCCAGCAGCTTAAGAGAACAGAGATGGGATGAGCAGTTCTTC. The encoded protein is CASSLREQRWDEQFF.

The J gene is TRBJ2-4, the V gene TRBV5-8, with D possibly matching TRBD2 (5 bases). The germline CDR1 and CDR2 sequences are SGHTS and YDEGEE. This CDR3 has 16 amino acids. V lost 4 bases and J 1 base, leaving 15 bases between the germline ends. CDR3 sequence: CASSPGILGAKNIQYF. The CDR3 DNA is TGTGCCAGCAGCCCCGGGATTTTGGGGGCCAAAAACATTCAGTACTTC.

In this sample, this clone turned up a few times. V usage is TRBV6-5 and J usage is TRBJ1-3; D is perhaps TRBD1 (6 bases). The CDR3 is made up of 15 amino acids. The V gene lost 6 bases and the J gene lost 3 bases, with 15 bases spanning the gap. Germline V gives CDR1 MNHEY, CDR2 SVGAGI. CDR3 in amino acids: CASSPGQLIGNTIYF. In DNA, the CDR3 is TGTGCCAGCAGCCCCGGACAGTTGATTGGAAACACCATATATTTT.

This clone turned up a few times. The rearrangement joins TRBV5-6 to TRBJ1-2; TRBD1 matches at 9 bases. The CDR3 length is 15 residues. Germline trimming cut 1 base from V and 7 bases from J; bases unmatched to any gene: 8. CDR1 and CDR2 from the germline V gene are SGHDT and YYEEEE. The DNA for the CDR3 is TGTGCCAGCAGCTTGATGAACAGGGGGCAAAGTGGCTACACCTTC. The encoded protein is CASSLMNRGQSGYTF.

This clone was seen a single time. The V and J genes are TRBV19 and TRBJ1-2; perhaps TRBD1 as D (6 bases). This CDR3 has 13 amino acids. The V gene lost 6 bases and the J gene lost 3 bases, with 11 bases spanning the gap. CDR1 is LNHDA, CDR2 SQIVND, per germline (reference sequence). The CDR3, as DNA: TGTGCCAGTAGAGCGGGGGGCGACTATGGCTACACCTTC. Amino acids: CASRAGGDYGYTF.